This entry lists 14 T cell receptor beta chains sequenced from one sample in a study of blood T cell repertoires in COVID-19. The table came from immunoSEQ multiplex PCR; TCRdb's copy has only in-frame clones and leaves some out. The sample shows roughly 250,000 clones, approximately 87% of them seen only once. Specimen: peripheral blood. These receptors all stem from a woman aged 25 to 45 with COVID-19, enrolled during active disease.

The gene calls are TRBV5-4 and TRBJ1-2; 8 nucleotides line up with TRBD1. With 5 bases clipped from V and 10 bases from J, the junction kept 7 bases outside the gene matches. Per germline, CDR1 SGHNT and CDR2 YYREEE (reference sequence). There are 12 residues in the CDR3. The CDR3 sequence is CASSGDRSFYTF. The DNA for the CDR3 is TGTGCCAGCAGTGGGGACAGGTCATTCTACACCTTC.

The rearrangement links TRBV14 to TRBJ1-1, with D perhaps TRBD1 (5 bases). This CDR3 is 11 amino acids long. Trimming took off 5 bases at V and 7 bases at J, with 8 bases between the two ends. The germline V gene encodes CDR1 SGHDN and CDR2 FVKESK. The CDR3 DNA reads as TGTGCCAGCAGCTTCCAGGGTGAAGCTTTCTTT. It encodes CASSFQGEAFF.

V is TRBV6-4 and J is TRBJ2-1; D possibly corresponds to TRBD2 (5 bases). Looked up from germline, CDR1 is MRHNA and CDR2 is SNTAGT. The CDR3 has 13 amino acids. Trimming stripped 6 bases from V and 6 bases from J, with 12 bases between. CDR3 bases: TGTGCCAGCAGCCGGGAAAGGGCCAATGAGCAGTTCTTC. Translated: CASSRERANEQFF.

The V call is TRBV30, the J call TRBJ2-3, with 8 bases that match TRBD2. Germline assignment: CDR1 GTSNPN and CDR2 SVGIG (reference sequence). V lost 7 bases, J lost 1 base, and 4 bases stayed unmatched. The CDR3 is 13 residues long. The CDR3 is CASTGGGTDTQYF. Here the CDR3 DNA reads TGTGCCTCGACGGGGGGGGGCACAGATACGCAGTATTTT.

The J gene is TRBJ1-1, the V gene TRBV19; a weak D match, TRBD1 (6 bases). The CDR3 runs to 14 residues. The germline V gene has CDR1 LNHDA and CDR2 SQIVND (reference sequence). V shed 6 bases and J shed 4 bases, with 15 bases lying between them. The CDR3 sequence: CASRPTGSTTEAFF. The CDR3 DNA reads TGTGCCAGTAGACCAACAGGGAGCACCACTGAAGCTTTCTTT.

The CDR3 nucleotides read TGTGCCACCAGCAGAGAAATTTTTTATACTAATGAAAAACTGTTTTTT. Protein product: CATSREIFYTNEKLFF. This rearrangement joins TRBV15 to TRBJ1-4, with D unresolved. Germline lookup yields CDR1 LNHNV and CDR2 YYDKDF (reference sequence). The CDR3 has 16 residues. The V end lost 0 bases, the J end lost 2 bases, and 10 bases lay between the germline ends.

The chain carries TRBV7-9 and TRBJ1-2; 9 bases are a match to TRBD1. V shed 5 bases, J shed 6 bases, and the junction held 4 bases outside the gene matches. Germline-derived CDR1 and CDR2 are SEHNR and FQNEAQ (reference sequence). The CDR3 has 13 amino acids. In nucleotides, the CDR3 is TGTGCCAGCAGCCGTGGGGACAGGGATGGCTACACCTTC. Protein sequence: CASSRGDRDGYTF. Based on the CDR3 plus reference TRBV7-9 and TRBJ1-2, the full variable domain is DTGVSQNPRHKITKRGQNVTFRCDPISEHNRLYWYRQTLGQGPEFLTYFQNEAQLEKSRLLSDRFSAERPKGSFSTLEIQRTEQGDSAMYLCASSRGDRDGYTFGSGTRLTVV.

CDR3 protein: CASSLSPGVGSPLHF. The CDR3, as DNA: TGTGCCAGCAGTTTATCGCCAGGGGTGGGTTCACCCCTCCACTTT. V and J are TRBV27 and TRBJ1-6, with D tentatively TRBD1 (6 bases). Germline values: CDR1 MNHEY, CDR2 SMNVEV (reference sequence). The CDR3 spans 15 residues. The V end was cut by 0 bases, the J end by 9 bases, with 12 bases between.

This clone was seen only a few times. The chain joins TRBV7-9 to TRBJ1-3; D not resolved. The ends were cut back, 5 bases at V and 1 base at J, with 9 bases in the middle. The CDR3 consists of 14 residues. CDR1 and CDR2 (germline): SEHNR, FQNEAQ (reference sequence). CDR3 in amino acids: CASSQAGSGNTIYF. Here the CDR3 DNA reads TGTGCCAGCAGCCAGGCGGGGTCTGGAAACACCATATATTTT.

The V call is TRBV6-5, the J call TRBJ2-2; 7 positions agree with TRBD2. V gave up 8 bases and J gave up 7 bases; unmatched junction bases: 7. The CDR3 runs to 13 residues. Looked up from germline, CDR1 is MNHEY and CDR2 is SVGAGI. The CDR3 spells CASLAGEYGELFF. For the CDR3, the DNA is TGTGCCAGCTTGGCGGGGGAATACGGGGAGCTGTTTTTT.

As DNA, the CDR3 is TGCGCCAGCAGCCAACTTACAGGGGGCAATCAGCCCCAGCATTTT. It specifies CASSQLTGGNQPQHF. The chain is built from TRBV5-1 and TRBJ1-5; TRBD1 matches 7 bases. Germline V gene lookup returns CDR1 SGHRS and CDR2 YFSETQ. The CDR3 sequence is 15 residues long. Trimming removed 4 bases from V and 2 bases from J; junction bases left unmatched: 6.

The rearrangement links TRBV28 to TRBJ1-1, with 7 nucleotides matching TRBD1. The V segment lost 7 bases and the J segment 4 bases; nucleotides outside the gene matches: 6. The CDR3 sequence is 13 residues long. The germline V gene encodes CDR1 MDHEN and CDR2 SYDVKM. The CDR3 reads CASTPQGSTEAFF. The CDR3 DNA reads TGTGCCAGCACCCCACAGGGGAGCACTGAAGCTTTCTTT.

The chain joins TRBV27 to TRBJ2-7; D not certain. The germline V gene has CDR1 MNHEY and CDR2 SMNVEV (reference sequence). The CDR3 runs to 13 residues. The ends were cut back, 0 bases at V and 3 bases at J, with 6 bases in the middle. DNA for the CDR3: TGTGCCAGCAGTTTATCCCCACTCTACGAGCAGTACTTC. Encoded protein: CASSLSPLYEQYF.

This clone was recorded once. The chain uses TRBV4-1 and TRBJ1-6; 8 positions agree with TRBD1. CDR3 size: 17 residues. Per the germline V gene, CDR1 is MGHRA and CDR2 is YSYEKL. The V gene end was trimmed by 2 bases and the J gene end by 8 bases; junction bases not matched to a gene: 11. CDR3 loop: CASSQTPGQGRYSPLHF. CDR3 DNA: TGCGCCAGCAGCCAAACCCCAGGACAGGGCCGTTATTCACCCCTCCACTTT.